The 31 T cell receptor beta chains below were found in one sample sequenced in a study of blood T cell repertoires in COVID-19. The data were produced by immunoSEQ multiplex PCR, yet TCRdb's version contains in-frame clones alone and is incomplete. This table holds 140,000 to 150,000 clones, about 80% found once. Sample: peripheral blood. The receptors come from a human donor in a cohort sampled during active COVID-19.

The gene calls are TRBV20-1 and TRBJ2-1; 9 bases are a match to TRBD2. There are 14 residues in the CDR3. CDR1 is DFQATT, CDR2 SNEGSKA, per germline (reference sequence). Trimming took 5 bases from V and 7 from J; bases not matched to a gene: 9. The CDR3 DNA follows: TGCAGTGCTGGTGGGCGGGAGGGGATAAATGAGCAGTTCTTC. Translation gives CSAGGREGINEQFF.

This clone occurred once. The chain is built from TRBV16 and TRBJ1-6; the match to TRBD1 covers 7 bases. Trimming removed 8 bases from V and 10 bases from J; junction bases left unmatched: 11. The CDR3 has 14 residues. Germline V lookup: CDR1 KGHSY, CDR2 FQNENV. This CDR3 is CASARRQGNSPLHF. The CDR3 DNA is TGTGCCAGCGCCAGAAGACAGGGAAACTCACCCCTCCACTTT.

This rearrangement joins TRBV5-1 to TRBJ1-3; D call uncertain. Trimming pared 0 bases from V and 3 bases from J, leaving 13 bases between. Germline values: CDR1 SGHRS, CDR2 YFSETQ. This CDR3 region has 16 residues. The CDR3 spells CASSLAGSRRGNTIYF. Written as DNA, the CDR3 is TGCGCCAGCAGCTTGGCCGGGAGTCGTCGTGGAAACACCATATATTTT.

This clone has just a few counts. The chain has TRBV18 and TRBJ2-7, with D maybe TRBD2 (6 bases). The CDR3 totals 13 residues. Per germline, CDR1 KGHSH and CDR2 LQKENI. Trimming removed 4 bases from V and 4 bases from J, with 11 bases in between. The CDR3 coding sequence is TGTGCCAGCTCACAGGAGGGGATGTACGAGCAGTACTTC. Translated: CASSQEGMYEQYF.

The rearrangement uses TRBV6-4 and TRBJ2-3; D perhaps matches TRBD2 (6 bases). Germline V lookup: CDR1 MRHNA, CDR2 SNTAGT. V was trimmed by 11 bases and J by 7 bases, leaving 19 bases between them. This CDR3 spans 13 amino acids. The CDR3 sequence is CASSPEEGNTQYF. The CDR3 DNA reads as TGTGCCTCTTCCCCAGAGGAGGGTAATACGCAGTATTTT.

The chain carries TRBV2 and TRBJ1-2; 9 nucleotides match TRBD1. This CDR3 region has 14 residues. V was clipped by 6 bases and J by 6 bases; unmatched bases: 8. The germline CDR1 and CDR2 sequences are SNHLY and FYNNEI. The CDR3, as DNA: TGTGCCAGCAGGGAAAACAGGGGGCCCAATGGCTACACCTTC. It yields the protein CASRENRGPNGYTF.

This chain connects TRBV5-1 to TRBJ1-2, with 8 positions matching TRBD1. The CDR3 totals 14 residues. Losses at the gene ends were 2 bases for V and 4 bases for J; bases not matched to a gene: 4. CDR1 is SGHRS and CDR2 is YFSETQ in the germline V gene. The chain's CDR3 is CASSFGQGGYGYTF. As DNA, the CDR3 is TGCGCCAGCAGCTTCGGACAGGGCGGCTATGGCTACACCTTC. Filled out from reference TRBV5-1 and TRBJ1-2, the complete variable domain reads KAGVTQTPRYLIKTRGQQVTLSCSPISGHRSVSWYQQTPGQGLQFLFEYFSETQRNKGNFPGRFSGRQFSNSRSEMNVSTLELGDSALYLCASSFGQGGYGYTFGSGTRLTVV.

V gene TRBV5-1 combines with J gene TRBJ1-6; TRBD1 matches 8 bases. The germline gives CDR1 SGHRS, CDR2 YFSETQ. Trimming removed 0 bases from V and 8 bases from J; junction bases left unmatched: 4. The CDR3 loop spans 15 amino acids. The CDR3 protein is CASSLGGQEDSPLHF. The CDR3 bases are TGCGCCAGCAGCTTGGGGGGACAGGAGGATTCACCCCTCCACTTT. The entire variable domain, with the rest obtained from reference TRBV5-1 and TRBJ1-6, is as follows: KAGVTQTPRYLIKTRGQQVTLSCSPISGHRSVSWYQQTPGQGLQFLFEYFSETQRNKGNFPGRFSGRQFSNSRSEMNVSTLELGDSALYLCASSLGGQEDSPLHFGNGTRLTVT.

The rearrangement links TRBV25-1 to TRBJ1-1; no clear D gene. V was shortened by 7 bases and J by 11 bases, with 14 bases between the two germline ends. The CDR3 spans 11 residues. The germline gives CDR1 MGHDK, CDR2 SYGVNS. The DNA of the CDR3 is TGTGCCAGCACCGGACTGGCCCAGGCTTTCTTT. Protein product: CASTGLAQAFF.

This chain joins TRBV23-1 and TRBJ2-7, with TRBD2 matching over 10 bases. Being an ORF, TRBV23-1 has a function that is uncertain. The length of the CDR3 is 21 residues. The junction had 22 bases not matched to a gene; V was cut back by 2 bases and J by 3 bases. This CDR3 is CASSQLAGVSPGNRRHYEQYV. The DNA of the CDR3 is TGCGCCAGCAGTCAACTAGCGGGAGTTTCGCCAGGGAACCGTAGACACTACGAGCAGTACGTC.

This sequence joins TRBV11-3 and TRBJ2-5, with D perhaps TRBD1 (5 bases). The germline gives CDR1 SGHNT, CDR2 YENEEA. The V gene lost 3 bases and the J gene lost 5 bases, with 10 bases spanning the gap. There are 13 residues in the CDR3. CDR3 loop: CASSFAGRETQYF. The CDR3 coding sequence is TGTGCCAGCAGCTTCGCAGGGCGGGAGACCCAGTACTTC.

This chain links TRBV6-2 or TRBV6-3 with TRBJ2-7, with 7 bases lining up with TRBD2. The CDR3 is 15 residues long. The germline V gene encodes CDR1 MNHEY and CDR2 SVGEGT. V trimming: 0 bases; J trimming: 6 bases; junction bases outside the gene matches: 8. In DNA, the CDR3 is TGTGCCAGCAGTTACTCGAATTTGGGAGGGCTCGAGCAGTACTTC. Its translation: CASSYSNLGGLEQYF.

This clone came up once. The chain couples TRBV5-4 to TRBJ2-3; 15 bases agree with TRBD2. Germline loops: CDR1 SGHNT, CDR2 YYREEE (reference sequence). With 4 bases clipped from V and 1 base from J, the junction kept 10 bases outside the gene matches. The length of the CDR3 is 19 residues. The CDR3 reads CASSPGLAGGRVGTDTQYF. Written as DNA, the CDR3 is TGTGCCAGCAGCCCCGGACTAGCGGGAGGGAGGGTGGGCACAGATACGCAGTATTTT. The full variable domain, completed using reference TRBV5-4 and TRBJ2-3, is ETGVTQSPTHLIKTRGQQVTLRCSSQSGHNTVSWYQQALGQGPQFIFQYYREEENGRGNFPPRFSGLQFPNYSSELNVNALELDDSALYLCASSPGLAGGRVGTDTQYFGPGTRLTVL.

This chain joins TRBV18 and TRBJ1-4; a weak D match, TRBD1 (5 bases). The length of the CDR3 is 14 residues. Trimming took 2 bases from V and 2 from J, leaving 6 bases between them. CDR1 and CDR2 from the germline V gene are KGHSH and LQKENI. The CDR3 is CASSPGGTNEKLFF. CDR3 sequence (DNA): TGTGCCAGCTCACCAGGGGGGACTAATGAAAAACTGTTTTTT.

This chain links TRBV19 with TRBJ2-1; 9 bases agree with TRBD2. CDR1 LNHDA and CDR2 SQIVND come from the germline V gene (reference sequence). The CDR3 is 16 amino acids. The junction had 9 bases not matched to a gene; V was cut back by 4 bases and J by 5 bases. The CDR3 nucleotides read TGTGCCAGTAGTACGAGAAGCGGGGGGCCCGACAATGAGCAGTTCTTC. It yields the protein CASSTRSGGPDNEQFF.

The gene calls are TRBV5-1 and TRBJ1-2; D is unclear. The CDR3 is made up of 15 amino acids. CDR1 SGHRS and CDR2 YFSETQ come from the germline V gene. Trimming left V 0 bases short and J 2 bases short, with 11 bases between. CDR3 coding DNA: TGCGCCAGCAGCTTGGATCCGGTTGTAAACTATGGCTACACCTTC. Translation gives CASSLDPVVNYGYTF.

The chain has TRBV9 and TRBJ2-5, with 11 bases fitting TRBD2. Germline values: CDR1 SGDLS, CDR2 YYNGEE. The CDR3 has 17 residues. The trim removed 0 bases at V and 2 bases at J, leaving 6 bases unmatched. In DNA, the CDR3 is TGTGCCAGCAGCGTAGCTCCCCTAGCGGGGGGTCAAGAGACCCAGTACTTC. Protein: CASSVAPLAGGQETQYF.

The chain is built from TRBV9 and TRBJ2-3; no reliable D call. Germline values: CDR1 SGDLS, CDR2 YYNGEE. Deletions cut 3 bases from V and 1 base from J, with 12 bases between. This CDR3 has 15 residues. CDR3 region: CASSGYSLGTDTQYF. CDR3 bases: TGTGCCAGCAGCGGGTACAGCCTTGGCACAGATACGCAGTATTTT.

This clone was counted a few times. V gene TRBV11-2 combines with J gene TRBJ1-1, with 7 bases identical to TRBD1. Trimming cost V 5 bases and J 4 bases; bases outside gene matches: 7. Looked up from germline, CDR1 is SGHAT and CDR2 is FQNNGV. The length of the CDR3 is 14 residues. CDR3 sequence (DNA): TGTGCCAGCAGCCCGCGACAGGGCTCCACTGAAGCTTTCTTT. Translation gives CASSPRQGSTEAFF.

The CDR3, as DNA: TGTGCCGGGGGGGAGAACACCGGGGAGCTGTTTTTT. Its protein is CAGGENTGELFF. This chain connects TRBV5-4 to TRBJ2-2, with TRBD2 identical over 7 bases. This CDR3 is built from 12 residues. CDR1 SGHNT and CDR2 YYREEE come from the germline V gene (reference sequence). After removal of 10 bases from V and 1 base from J, the junction contained 1 base not matched to a gene.

V and J are TRBV18 and TRBJ2-5; 10 bases agree with TRBD2. CDR1 KGHSH and CDR2 LQKENI come from the germline V gene. The CDR3 is 14 residues long. After removal of 3 bases from V and 10 bases from J, the junction contained 8 bases not matched to a gene. The CDR3 DNA sequence: TGTGCCAGCTCACCGACCCCTAGCGGGAGTATCCAGTACTTC. Protein: CASSPTPSGSIQYF.

The rearrangement uses TRBV18 and TRBJ2-2; 11 positions agree with TRBD2. After removal of 3 bases from V and 3 bases from J, the junction contained 9 bases not matched to a gene. The germline CDR1 and CDR2 sequences are KGHSH and LQKENI. CDR3 length equals 18 residues. In DNA form, the CDR3 reads TGTGCCAGCTCACCTCCGGGACTAGCGGTCTGGGACACCGGGGAGCTGTTTTTT. Protein product: CASSPPGLAVWDTGELFF.

A single count supports this clone. The chain couples TRBV5-4 to TRBJ1-1; 7 bases map to TRBD1. CDR3 size: 15 residues. Per germline, CDR1 SGHNT and CDR2 YYREEE (reference sequence). The V and J ends lost 4 bases and 0 bases, in that order; junction bases with no gene match: 6. The CDR3 reads CASSRPGTVNTEAFF. In DNA form, the CDR3 reads TGTGCCAGCAGCCGCCCCGGGACAGTGAACACTGAAGCTTTCTTT.

V usage is TRBV7-2 and J usage is TRBJ2-3, with a weak D call TRBD2 (5 bases). V lost 5 bases and J lost 0, with 9 bases in between. Germline loops: CDR1 SGHTA, CDR2 FQGNSA. This CDR3 is 14 amino acids long. CDR3 in DNA: TGTGCCAGCAGCCTACTAGGTAGCACAGATACGCAGTATTTT. The encoded protein is CASSLLGSTDTQYF.

The V and J genes are TRBV18 and TRBJ2-7; 16 bases align to TRBD2. Germline-derived CDR1 and CDR2 are KGHSH and LQKENI. Trimming at V came to 5 bases and at J to 0 bases, leaving 7 bases not matched to a gene. The CDR3 runs to 18 residues. The CDR3 region has the DNA TGTGCCAGCTCAACCGGGACTAGCGGGGGGGTCTACTCCTACGAGCAGTACTTC. This translates into CASSTGTSGGVYSYEQYF. The full variable domain, with the rest looked up from reference TRBV18 and TRBJ2-7, is NAGVMQNPRHLVRRRGQEARLRCSPMKGHSHVYWYRQLPEEGLKFMVYLQKENIIDESGMPKERFSAEFPKEGPSILRIQQVVRGDSAAYFCASSTGTSGGVYSYEQYFGPGTRLTVT.

The CDR3 DNA follows: TGTGCCAGCAGTACAAGATTCTCCTACAATGAGCAGTTCTTC. It encodes CASSTRFSYNEQFF. V gene TRBV2 combines with J gene TRBJ2-1; D is undetermined. Germline V lookup: CDR1 SNHLY, CDR2 FYNNEI. The CDR3 runs to 14 residues. The V and J ends lost 5 bases and 0 bases respectively, with 8 bases between them.

This clone has only a few counts. This sequence joins TRBV30 and TRBJ1-1, with 7 bases fitting TRBD1. Germline-derived CDR1 and CDR2 are GTSNPN and SVGIG (reference sequence). This CDR3 is 13 amino acids long. Trimming cost V 3 bases and J 7 bases; bases outside gene matches: 8. This chain's CDR3 is CAWRVRGQREAFF. The CDR3, as DNA: TGTGCCTGGAGGGTCAGGGGACAGCGTGAAGCTTTCTTT.

The chain joins TRBV21-1 to TRBJ2-3; whether TRBD2, the table's D call, matches the DNA was not checked. TRBV21-1 is a documented pseudogene. The CDR3 runs 17 residues. The chain's CDR3 is CASSKAPREGFTDTQYF. In nucleotides, the CDR3 is TGTGCCAGCAGCAAAGCGCCACGGGAGGGCTTCACAGATACGCAGTATTTT.

The chain joins TRBV6-5 to TRBJ1-2; 10 nucleotides line up with TRBD1. Germline CDR1 and CDR2: MNHEY and SVGAGI. The CDR3 totals 16 residues. The J segment lost 5 bases and the V segment lost 2 bases, leaving 8 bases of the junction unmatched. CDR3 amino acids: CASSYDDRGRRYGYTF. The CDR3 DNA sequence: TGTGCCAGCAGTTACGACGACAGGGGGCGAAGATATGGCTACACCTTC.

The V gene is TRBV19, the J gene TRBJ1-1; 10 positions match TRBD1. CDR1 LNHDA and CDR2 SQIVND come from the germline V gene (reference sequence). This CDR3 region has 16 residues. J gave up 5 bases and V 3 bases, and 9 bases lay outside the gene matches. The CDR3 bases are TGTGCCAGTAGTATGCGAGGTCGACAGGGGGCTACTGAAGCTTTCTTT. Translation: CASSMRGRQGATEAFF.

V and J are TRBV6-2 or TRBV6-3 and TRBJ1-5; D is ambiguous. CDR1 MNHEY and CDR2 SVGEGT come from the germline V gene. The CDR3 contains 13 residues. V gave up 5 bases and J gave up 7 bases, with 12 bases separating them. The CDR3 is CASSRSANQPQHF. In DNA form, the CDR3 reads TGTGCCAGCAGTAGGTCAGCGAACCAGCCCCAGCATTTT.